What follows is one TCR beta chain and its context. Its specific antigen is unknown. Nothing much larger sits one base from this clone, and base qualities are not available. This sample was included in a study of beta chain features in type 1 diabetes (dated by TCRdb to the late 2010s). At the level of the whole study: No differences in mean age, gender distribution, total cell number or subset yield were found between patients and healthy donors. Regulatory and stem cell-like memory subsets were isolated from only 8 patients and 8 healthy donors, whereas naive and central memory subsets came from all 30 or so donors. The study compared the TCRB repertoires of sorted circulating CD4+ T cell subsets in recently diagnosed type 1 diabetes patients with those in matched healthy donors. Across all samples, 107,917,701 sorted cells were examined, and cell number per subset correlated strongly with RNA yield.

Each donor gave one peripheral blood draw, roughly 120 mL on average, collected into heparinised tubes. A BD FACSAria II was used to sort naive, central memory, regulatory and stem cell-like memory CD4+ T cells with a panel that included CD45RO, CCR7, CD25, CD127, CD95 and CD27. Every sorted population had a purity above 95%. PBMCs were separated immediately by Lymphoprep density gradient centrifugation and were stained directly, without being cultured. To minimize batch effects, samples were stained and sorted in pairs, one healthy donor with one patient per experiment. All of the isolated RNA was reverse transcribed with the High Capacity cDNA Reverse Transcription Kit, so expressed TCRB transcripts were sequenced. Deep immunoSEQ sequencing was performed on naive, central memory and regulatory T cell samples, with an average of roughly 3.3 million total reads per sample. Sorted cells were lysed in RLT buffer and RNA was extracted with DNase-treated RNeasy Micro or Mini kits, depending on cell number. To prevent cross-contamination, each cell subset was processed individually, whereas patient and healthy donor samples were processed jointly. Using the immunoSEQ multiplex PCR, TCRB sequences were amplified from cDNA into 87-bp fragments spanning the CDR3 region. The amplicons were sequenced using the Illumina HiSeq platform. On the authors' methods: PCR bias was corrected computationally using synthetic template baselines, and reads within Hamming distance 2 were collapsed, with unmergeable singletons discarded. Reads were aligned against IMGT to assign V, D and J genes, CDR3 length and insertions or deletions at six rearrangement sites. Within each subset, clonotype counts were normalized to sorted cell number, after which true diversity and Gini coefficients were computed with the tcR R package. Repertoire sharing was quantified using the overlap coefficient calculated on TCRB nucleotide sequences. Out-of-frame TCRB sequences from naive cells were analyzed as a proxy for the pre-selection repertoire. Not all clones reach the TCRdb copy of this immuneACCESS table, which keeps in-frame sequences only. Checked studies attribute under half of the gap to unresolved V genes and leave the rest unexplained. The V and J calls and clone size are taken from that table; D and trimming were inferred from the DNA. The sample has 200,000 to 250,000 clones on record, over 8.5% of them singletons. The top ten clones comprise under 0.045% of the sample.

Study-wide conclusions, independent of this receptor: Naive, central memory and regulatory TCRB repertoires appeared more similar among patients than among healthy donors. A moderate but significant shortening of TCRB CDR3 length was observed in type 1 diabetes patients in all four CD4+ subsets. Because cDNA was sequenced instead of genomic DNA, highly expressing activated cells could be over-represented, though the groups showed no difference in activation or CD3 levels. Shorter templates might be favored by PCR, yet because patient and control samples were amplified and corrected together, any such skew would affect both groups equally. HLA sub-analyses involved small numbers of individuals, so any influence of HLA type on TCRB rearrangement remained unresolved. Fewer insertions and more nucleotide deletions at VDJ recombination sites were observed in patients with type 1 diabetes, implying thymic rearrangement abnormalities.

The sequenced sample consisted of naive CD4+ T cells from blood. The cell subset or site label, read with the paper, signifies: true naive CD4+ T cells. The TCR was taken from a woman under 30 in good health.

The CDR3 corresponds to CASSLEQGRSPLHF. The nucleotide sequence is TGTGCCAGCAGCTTGGAACAGGGGAGGTCACCCCTCCACTTT. Here the chain combines TRBV5-4 and TRBJ1-6, and TRBD1 matches 7 of the central bases. The CDR1 and CDR2 encoded by the germline V gene (reference sequence) are SGHNT and YYREEE. Here V drops 0 bases and J drops 10 bases, and the junction holds 4 bases not matched to any gene. Its CDR3 holds 14 amino acids, cysteine through phenylalanine. The read is trimmed to its CDR3 DNA, 42 bases read in frame from base 1.